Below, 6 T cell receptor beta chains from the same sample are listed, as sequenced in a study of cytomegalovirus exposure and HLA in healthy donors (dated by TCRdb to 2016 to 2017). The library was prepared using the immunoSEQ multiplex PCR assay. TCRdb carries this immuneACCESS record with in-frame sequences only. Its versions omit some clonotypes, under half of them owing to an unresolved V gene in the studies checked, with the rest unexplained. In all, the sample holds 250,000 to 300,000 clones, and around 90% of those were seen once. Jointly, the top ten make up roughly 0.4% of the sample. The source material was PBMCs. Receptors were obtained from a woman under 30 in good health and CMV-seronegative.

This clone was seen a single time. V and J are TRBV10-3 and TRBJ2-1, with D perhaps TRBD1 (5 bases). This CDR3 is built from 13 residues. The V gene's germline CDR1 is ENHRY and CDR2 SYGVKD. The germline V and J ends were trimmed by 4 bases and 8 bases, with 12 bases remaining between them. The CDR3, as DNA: TGTGCCATCAGTGGTCAGGGTTCGGATGAGCAGTTCTTC. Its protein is CAISGQGSDEQFF.

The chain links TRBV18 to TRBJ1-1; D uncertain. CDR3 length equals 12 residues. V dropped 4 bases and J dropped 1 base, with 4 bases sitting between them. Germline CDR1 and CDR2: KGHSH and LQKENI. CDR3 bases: TGTGCCAGCTCACTCAAGAACACTGAAGCTTTCTTT. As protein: CASSLKNTEAFF.

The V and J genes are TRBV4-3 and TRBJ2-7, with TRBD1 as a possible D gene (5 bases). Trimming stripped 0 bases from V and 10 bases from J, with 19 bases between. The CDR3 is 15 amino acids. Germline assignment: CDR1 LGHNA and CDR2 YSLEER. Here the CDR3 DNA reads TGCGCCAGCAGCCAAGATACTCGGACAAATCTTTATCAGTACTTC. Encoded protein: CASSQDTRTNLYQYF.

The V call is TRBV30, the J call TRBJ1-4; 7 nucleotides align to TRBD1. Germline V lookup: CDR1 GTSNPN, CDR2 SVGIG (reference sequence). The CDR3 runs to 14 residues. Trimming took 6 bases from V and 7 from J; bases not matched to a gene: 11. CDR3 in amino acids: CACSKTGLAEKLFF. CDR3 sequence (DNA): TGTGCCTGCTCGAAGACAGGGTTAGCTGAAAAACTGTTTTTT.

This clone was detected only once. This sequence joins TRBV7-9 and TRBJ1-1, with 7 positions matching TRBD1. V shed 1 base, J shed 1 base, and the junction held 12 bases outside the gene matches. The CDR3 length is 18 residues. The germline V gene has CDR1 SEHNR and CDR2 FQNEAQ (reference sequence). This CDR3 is CASSLVHVRDSQNTEAFF. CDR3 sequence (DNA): TGTGCCAGCAGCTTAGTCCACGTTAGGGACAGCCAGAACACTGAAGCTTTCTTT.

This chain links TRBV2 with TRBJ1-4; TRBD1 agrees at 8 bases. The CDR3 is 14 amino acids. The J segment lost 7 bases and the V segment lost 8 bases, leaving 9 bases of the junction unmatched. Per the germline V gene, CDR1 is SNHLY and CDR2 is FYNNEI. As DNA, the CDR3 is TGTGCCAGCCTAGGACAGGGTCTGCGTGAAAAACTGTTTTTT. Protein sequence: CASLGQGLREKLFF.